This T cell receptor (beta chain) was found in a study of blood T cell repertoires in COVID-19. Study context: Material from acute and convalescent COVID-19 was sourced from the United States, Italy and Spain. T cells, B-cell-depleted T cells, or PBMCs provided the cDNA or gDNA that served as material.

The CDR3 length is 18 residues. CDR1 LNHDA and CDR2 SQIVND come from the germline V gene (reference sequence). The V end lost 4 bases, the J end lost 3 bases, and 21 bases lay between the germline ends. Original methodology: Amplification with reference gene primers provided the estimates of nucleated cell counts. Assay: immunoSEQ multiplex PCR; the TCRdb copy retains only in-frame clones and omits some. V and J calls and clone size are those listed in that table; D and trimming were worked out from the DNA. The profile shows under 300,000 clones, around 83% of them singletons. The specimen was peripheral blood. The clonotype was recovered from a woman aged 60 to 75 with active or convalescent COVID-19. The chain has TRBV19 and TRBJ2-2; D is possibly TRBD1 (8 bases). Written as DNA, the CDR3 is TGTGCCAGTAGTACCCCCGACAGGGGAGGGTATTACACCGGGGAGCTGTTTTTT. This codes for CASSTPDRGGYYTGELFF.